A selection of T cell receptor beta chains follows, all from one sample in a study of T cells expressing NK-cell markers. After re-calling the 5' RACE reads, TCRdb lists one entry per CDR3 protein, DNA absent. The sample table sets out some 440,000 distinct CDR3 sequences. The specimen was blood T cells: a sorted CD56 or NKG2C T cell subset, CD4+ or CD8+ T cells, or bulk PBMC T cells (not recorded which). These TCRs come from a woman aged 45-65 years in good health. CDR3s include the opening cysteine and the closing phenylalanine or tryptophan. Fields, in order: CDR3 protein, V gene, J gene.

CASSQGGGVTTEAFF	TRBV3-1	TRBJ1-1
CASSPGLAATVHEQFF	TRBV5-1	TRBJ2-1
CASSPRLLTSPGEQYF	TRBV9	TRBJ2-7
CASSVVRSGYTF	TRBV5-6	TRBJ1-2
CASSSYRTGRGPGELFF	TRBV11-3	TRBJ2-2
CATSPGGGIFQPQHF	TRBV24-1	TRBJ1-5
CASSFASLNTEAFF	TRBV7-9	TRBJ1-1
CSAREGGGLGVNTEAFF	TRBV20-1	TRBJ1-1
CASSLVRKDYGYTF	TRBV5-1	TRBJ1-2
CASTVPGTSGRSETQYF	TRBV5-5	TRBJ2-5
CASSQSTRTANYGYTF	TRBV4-1	TRBJ1-2
CASRLGRYPTTEAFF	TRBV6-5	TRBJ1-1
CSASGQSTYEQYF	TRBV29-1	TRBJ2-7
CASSPLSASGANVLTF	TRBV18	TRBJ2-6
CSVDSGRSGTQYF	TRBV29-1	TRBJ2-5
CASSDGIDGPNPGELFF	TRBV10-2	TRBJ2-2
CSAQGATKNIQYF	TRBV29-1	TRBJ2-4
CASSSRDTLTDTQYF	TRBV19	TRBJ2-3
CASSEGRKNEQFF	TRBV6-1	TRBJ2-1
CATGQDAAGELFF	TRBV24-1	TRBJ2-2
CASSLGQGYDTQYF	TRBV27	TRBJ2-3
CASSKQGSSTDTQYF	TRBV6-5	TRBJ2-3
CASDPGTGGNQETQYF	TRBV12-5	TRBJ2-5
CASSRRAGVETQYF	TRBV4-1	TRBJ2-5
CASTPLDGLLANYGYTF	TRBV12-3/TRBV12-4	TRBJ1-2
CASSETGDNLDTQYF	TRBV12-3/TRBV12-4	TRBJ2-3
CAIRAGILVNEQFF	TRBV10-3	TRBJ2-1
CASSLEGLAGITDTQYF	TRBV5-1	TRBJ2-3
CASSLGVVSNEKLFF	TRBV5-1	TRBJ1-4
CASSLLASNGGEQFF	TRBV4-2	TRBJ2-1
CASRGTGNRGDTQYF	TRBV12-3/TRBV12-4	TRBJ2-3
CASSIGHSNYEQYF	TRBV19	TRBJ2-7
CATSEPQGNEQYF	TRBV24-1	TRBJ2-7
CASRLGRDSFPRETQYF	TRBV12-3/TRBV12-4	TRBJ2-5
CASSVSGIDTQYF	TRBV2	TRBJ2-3
CASSKRVGRPSDNEQFF	TRBV5-6	TRBJ2-1
CASQDRSSYNEQFF	TRBV25-1	TRBJ2-1
CASSHRDGVTGELFF	TRBV3-1	TRBJ2-2
CASSPITGGGSPLHF	TRBV27	TRBJ1-6
CSVESPGGRKGDTEAFF	TRBV29-1	TRBJ1-1
CASSTPGSGSGYEQYF	TRBV19	TRBJ2-7
CASRTGTEAFF	TRBV5-1	TRBJ1-1
CASSLASGWTQHF	TRBV7-9	TRBJ1-5
CSARPTWGVSTSSLHF	TRBV20-1	TRBJ1-6
CASSPPLRGTAYNEQFF	TRBV18	TRBJ2-1
CSARVVRERKVNEQFF	TRBV20-1	TRBJ2-1
CASSRFSPLDREEKLFF	TRBV4-2	TRBJ1-4
CASSLWGIKNNEQFF	TRBV7-2	TRBJ2-1
CASSATWGGDTQYF	TRBV7-9	TRBJ2-3
CASSESFFGDTQYF	TRBV25-1	TRBJ2-3
CASSESMSSYNEQFF	TRBV10-2	TRBJ2-1
CASTKDRVYNEQFF	TRBV2	TRBJ2-1
CASRRTGSTNEKLFF	TRBV5-6	TRBJ1-4
CASSGPSKNIQYF	TRBV14	TRBJ2-4
CASSGRASGRLQETQYF	TRBV6-1	TRBJ2-5
CASSESGRGAWTDTQYF	TRBV10-1	TRBJ2-3
CASSYLTGTGGSDTQYF	TRBV7-3	TRBJ2-3